These 29 T cell receptor beta chains came from one sample sequenced in a study of cytomegalovirus exposure and HLA in healthy donors. This table comes from immunoSEQ multiplex PCR, and its TCRdb copy is limited to in-frame clones, with some not included. The profile shows 260,000 or so clones, approximately 87% of them singletons. The sequenced sample consisted of PBMCs. These receptors came from a man aged 18 to 29 in good health and CMV-seronegative.

The CDR3 DNA reads as TGTGCCAGTAACGCTGGCGGTTCCAATCAGCCCCAGCATTTT. Its translation: CASNAGGSNQPQHF. The J gene is TRBJ1-5, the V gene TRBV19; D ambiguous. The CDR3 contains 14 residues. V was shortened by 7 bases and J by 3 bases, with 13 bases between the two germline ends. Germline V gene data show CDR1 as LNHDA and CDR2 as SQIVND (reference sequence).

This clone was counted a single time. Here the CDR3 DNA reads TGTGCCAGCAGCTTGGGACAGGCCCCTGACGAGCAGTACTTC. It is translated as CASSLGQAPDEQYF. This sequence joins TRBV7-9 and TRBJ2-7, with 8 nucleotides matching TRBD1. Losses at the gene ends were 3 bases for V and 5 bases for J; bases not matched to a gene: 6. Germline V gives CDR1 SEHNR, CDR2 FQNEAQ (reference sequence). CDR3 size: 14 residues.

Notes on this clone: Within the sample, other DNA sequences also encode this same CDR3. The genes are TRBV18 and TRBJ2-1, with 7 nucleotides matching TRBD1. V lost 2 bases, J lost 5 bases, and 3 bases stayed unmatched. This CDR3 has 14 amino acids. Germline V CDR1 and CDR2: KGHSH, LQKENI. The CDR3 sequence is CASSPTTGDNEQFF. Written as DNA, the CDR3 is TGTGCCAGCTCACCAACAACAGGGGACAATGAGCAGTTCTTC.

The gene calls are TRBV2 and TRBJ2-1; 12 nucleotides align to TRBD2. After removal of 4 bases from V and 10 bases from J, the junction contained 5 bases not matched to a gene. Germline V gives CDR1 SNHLY, CDR2 FYNNEI. The CDR3 sequence is 14 residues long. The DNA for the CDR3 is TGTGCCAGCAGTGTTCAACTAGCGGGGGGAGAGCAGTTCTTC. Translated, it gives CASSVQLAGGEQFF.

The gene calls are TRBV19 and TRBJ1-2; a weak D match, TRBD1 (6 bases). Between the trimmed V and J ends, which lost 9 bases and 7 bases, there was a span of 24 bases. The CDR3 runs 15 residues. Germline assignment: CDR1 LNHDA and CDR2 SQIVND (reference sequence). For the CDR3, the DNA is TGTGCCAGCATTTTAAGGGGGACCGAGGCAGCTGGCTACACCTTC. As protein: CASILRGTEAAGYTF. Full variable domain (remainder filled in from reference TRBV19 and TRBJ1-2): DGGITQSPKYLFRKEGQNVTLSCEQNLNHDAMYWYRQDPGQGLRLIYYSQIVNDFQKGDIAEGYSVSREKKESFPLTVTSAQKNPTAFYLCASILRGTEAAGYTFGSGTRLTVV.

This clone was recorded a few times. The chain carries TRBV5-4 and TRBJ2-1; no definite D call. This CDR3 is 12 amino acids long. The germline V gene encodes CDR1 SGHNT and CDR2 YYREEE (reference sequence). Trimming cost V 2 bases and J 4 bases, with 4 bases left between them. This CDR3 reads CASSLQYNEQFF. CDR3 bases: TGTGCCAGCAGCTTACAGTACAATGAGCAGTTCTTC.

The CDR3 nucleotides read TGTGCCAGTATGGTACAGGGGATGCAGGAGACCCAGTACTTC. The encoded protein is CASMVQGMQETQYF. The V and J genes are TRBV6-1 and TRBJ2-5; 7 bases agree with TRBD1. The CDR3 is made up of 14 amino acids. Per germline, CDR1 MNHNS and CDR2 SASEGT. J lost 5 bases, V lost 9 bases, and 12 bases had no gene match.

A word on this clone: The junction departs from the called germline gene at one end, perhaps through a read error. The chain has TRBV6-5 and TRBJ2-7; D perhaps matches TRBD2 (5 bases). CDR1 is MNHEY, CDR2 SVGAGI, per germline. The CDR3 sequence is 14 residues long. The CDR3 here is CASRYLDSSYEQYF. The DNA of the CDR3 is TGTGCCAGCAGGTACTTGGACTCGTCCTACGAGCAGTACTTC.

This chain uses TRBV5-1 with TRBJ1-2; 8 nucleotides line up with TRBD1. The CDR3 runs to 13 residues. Germline loops: CDR1 SGHRS, CDR2 YFSETQ. The V and J ends lost 5 bases and 8 bases, in that order; junction bases with no gene match: 8. Here the CDR3 reads CASRPDRVNGYTF. The CDR3 DNA follows: TGCGCCAGCAGGCCGGACAGGGTGAACGGCTACACCTTC.

The gene calls are TRBV12-2 and TRBJ2-6; the DNA was not compared with TRBD2, the D call given in the table. TRBV12-2 is given as a pseudogene. This CDR3 has 17 residues. CDR3 region: CASRLASLRTGANVLTF. The DNA for the CDR3 is TGTGCAAGTCGCTTAGCCAGTCTGAGGACTGGGGCCAACGTCCTGACTTTC.

The chain's CDR3 is CASSHGGPGTQYF. The CDR3 DNA sequence: TGTGCCAGCAGCCATGGGGGCCCTGGGACCCAGTACTTC. The V call is TRBV27, the J call TRBJ2-5, with D tentatively TRBD1 (6 bases). The CDR3 sequence is 13 residues long. Trimming removed 6 bases at V and 7 bases at J, with 15 bases between. Germline CDR1 MNHEY, CDR2 SMNVEV (reference sequence).

The J gene is TRBJ2-7, the V gene TRBV18; the match to TRBD2 covers 9 bases. V shed 4 bases and J 7 bases; nucleotides not matched to a gene: 23. The germline CDR1 and CDR2 sequences are KGHSH and LQKENI. The CDR3 consists of 19 residues. In nucleotides, the CDR3 is TGTGCCAGCTCACTCATACCTAGTGGGCGGGGGGGCCTCGCCGATGAGCAGTACTTC. Encoded protein: CASSLIPSGRGGLADEQYF.

This clone was seen once. The genes are TRBV5-1 and TRBJ2-5; D not certain. V lost 0 bases to trimming and J lost 9 bases, with 18 bases between them. The CDR3 consists of 15 residues. Per the germline V gene, CDR1 is SGHRS and CDR2 is YFSETQ. CDR3 sequence reads: CASSLGSAAPLAQYF. CDR3 coding DNA: TGCGCCAGCAGCTTGGGAAGCGCCGCCCCCTTGGCCCAGTACTTC. Complete variable domain (other parts from reference TRBV5-1 and TRBJ2-5): KAGVTQTPRYLIKTRGQQVTLSCSPISGHRSVSWYQQTPGQGLQFLFEYFSETQRNKGNFPGRFSGRQFSNSRSEMNVSTLELGDSALYLCASSLGSAAPLAQYFGPGTRLLVL.

The CDR3 here is CASSLGVFDSPLHF. The CDR3, as DNA: TGTGCCAGCAGCTTGGGCGTATTTGATTCACCCCTCCACTTT. This sequence joins TRBV5-8 and TRBJ1-6; no reliable D call. CDR3 length: 14 residues. Germline CDR1 SGHTS, CDR2 YDEGEE. V was trimmed by 0 bases and J by 8 bases, leaving 9 bases between them.

V and J are TRBV7-2 and TRBJ2-3; 7 nucleotides align to TRBD2. Looked up from germline, CDR1 is SGHTA and CDR2 is FQGNSA. This CDR3 contains 13 residues. With 5 bases clipped from V and 2 bases from J, the junction kept 1 base outside the gene matches. CDR3 nucleotides: TGTGCCAGCAGCGGGAGGGCCACAGATACGCAGTATTTT. Its translation: CASSGRATDTQYF.

The chain combines TRBV28 with TRBJ1-5; D remains unclear. V shed 6 bases and J shed 5 bases, with 8 bases lying between them. Germline V gene lookup returns CDR1 MDHEN and CDR2 SYDVKM. The CDR3 has 12 amino acids. The CDR3 here is CASSRGDQPQHF. The CDR3 coding sequence is TGTGCCAGCAGCCGGGGTGATCAGCCCCAGCATTTT. Based on the CDR3 plus reference TRBV28 and TRBJ1-5, the full variable domain is DVKVTQSSRYLVKRTGEKVFLECVQDMDHENMFWYRQDPGLGLRLIYFSYDVKMKEKGDIPEGYSVSREKKERFSLILESASTNQTSMYLCASSRGDQPQHFGDGTRLSIL.

This clone showed up just once. The chain carries TRBV29-1 and TRBJ2-2, with TRBD2 matching 8 bases. There are 13 residues in the CDR3. V lost 6 bases and J lost 6; bases outside the gene matches: 6. Germline CDR1 SQVTM, CDR2 ANQGSEA. The CDR3 reads CSVRLAWSGELFF. The DNA of the CDR3 is TGCAGCGTCAGACTAGCGTGGTCCGGGGAGCTGTTTTTT.

V gene TRBV4-3 combines with J gene TRBJ2-7; 8 bases match TRBD2. Losses at the gene ends were 1 base for V and 3 bases for J; bases not matched to a gene: 8. This CDR3 is built from 16 residues. Looked up from germline, CDR1 is LGHNA and CDR2 is YSLEER. The CDR3 sequence is CASSQGRTSRYYEQYF. Written as DNA, the CDR3 is TGCGCCAGCAGCCAAGGTCGGACTAGCAGATACTACGAGCAGTACTTC.

This clone was detected only a few times. The gene calls are TRBV2 and TRBJ1-5; 10 bases map to TRBD1. CDR3 length: 15 residues. V gave up 4 bases and J gave up 7 bases; unmatched junction bases: 7. Germline V CDR1 and CDR2: SNHLY, FYNNEI. As DNA, the CDR3 is TGTGCCAGCAGTGTCGACAGGGGGCATGGGCAGCCCCAGCATTTT. As protein: CASSVDRGHGQPQHF. The full variable domain, in which reference TRBV2 and TRBJ1-5 provide the parts outside the CDR3, is EPEVTQTPSHQVTQMGQEVILRCVPISNHLYFYWYRQILGQKVEFLVSFYNNEISEKSEIFDDQFSVERPDGSNFTLKIRSTKLEDSAMYFCASSVDRGHGQPQHFGDGTRLSIL.

V is TRBV9 and J is TRBJ2-7; perhaps TRBD1 as D (6 bases). The CDR3 extends over 16 amino acids. The V gene lost 3 bases and the J gene lost 0 bases, with 16 bases spanning the gap. Germline CDR1 and CDR2: SGDLS and YYNGEE. This CDR3 is CASSGMSGTPSYEQYF. In nucleotides, the CDR3 is TGTGCCAGCAGCGGTATGTCCGGGACACCCTCCTACGAGCAGTACTTC.

V is TRBV6-5 and J is TRBJ1-6, with 8 bases that match TRBD1. V shed 5 bases and J 7 bases; nucleotides not matched to a gene: 7. Germline V CDR1 and CDR2: MNHEY, SVGAGI. The CDR3 runs 15 residues. The CDR3 DNA sequence: TGTGCCAGCAGTGCGTCCACAGGGGGAAATTCACCCCTCCACTTT. Its protein is CASSASTGGNSPLHF.

J is TRBJ2-3 and V is TRBV7-8; TRBD2 aligns across 10 bases. Germline CDR1 reads SGHVS; CDR2 reads FQNEAQ. CDR3 length: 16 amino acids. V lost 5 bases to trimming and J lost 4 bases; unmatched junction nucleotides: 9. CDR3 bases: TGTGCCAGCAGCCTAAGGACTAGCGGTAGCTCAGATACGCAGTATTTT. Amino acid sequence: CASSLRTSGSSDTQYF.

This clone has more than one count but fewer than ten. V usage is TRBV13 and J usage is TRBJ2-5, with 14 positions matching TRBD2. V shed 1 base, J shed 5 bases, and the junction held 21 bases outside the gene matches. Germline CDR1 PRHDT, CDR2 FYEKMQ (reference sequence). The CDR3 is 22 amino acids. CDR3 nucleotides: TGTGCCAGCAGCTTAGCCAGCATGACTAGCGGGGGGGCCGGGATGGAGTTGGAGACCCAGTACTTC. Encoded protein: CASSLASMTSGGAGMELETQYF. Using reference TRBV13 and TRBJ2-5 for the parts outside the CDR3, the full variable domain is AAGVIQSPRHLIKEKRETATLKCYPIPRHDTVYWYQQGPGQDPQFLISFYEKMQSDKGSIPDRFSAQQFSDYHSELNMSSLELGDSALYFCASSLASMTSGGAGMELETQYFGPGTRLLVL.

The DNA for the CDR3 is TGCGCCAGCAGCCAGTACTGGGGGAGCGGGTCACCCCTCCACTTT. Its protein is CASSQYWGSGSPLHF. J is TRBJ1-6 and V is TRBV4-3; perhaps TRBD1 as D (5 bases). V was trimmed by 3 bases and J by 10 bases, leaving 16 bases between them. CDR1 is LGHNA, CDR2 YSLEER, per germline. The CDR3 is 15 residues long.

The V call is TRBV6-1, the J call TRBJ2-7; TRBD2 is a possible D gene (6 bases). The germline CDR1 and CDR2 sequences are MNHNS and SASEGT. CDR3 length: 14 residues. The V end lost 7 bases, the J end lost 0 bases, and 13 bases lay between the germline ends. The CDR3 sequence: CASILRGGSYEQYF. Written as DNA, the CDR3 is TGTGCCAGCATCTTACGGGGAGGCTCCTACGAGCAGTACTTC.

This rearrangement joins TRBV4-2 to TRBJ1-1, with 8 bases matching TRBD1. The CDR3 has 19 amino acids. Germline-derived CDR1 and CDR2 are LGHNA and YNFKEQ. Trimming cost V 2 bases and J 3 bases; bases outside gene matches: 17. The CDR3 protein is CASSQFPQGAPRADTEAFF. The CDR3 nucleotides are TGTGCCAGCAGCCAATTCCCTCAGGGGGCCCCCAGGGCAGACACTGAAGCTTTCTTT.

This clone was seen a few times. The J gene is TRBJ1-2, the V gene TRBV29-1; D is unclear. The CDR3 totals 11 residues. Between the trimmed V and J ends, which lost 7 bases and 4 bases, there was a span of 10 bases. From germline, CDR1 is SQVTM and CDR2 ANQGSEA. CDR3 in DNA: TGCAGCGCAGAAACCCCCTATGGCTACACCTTC. Amino acids: CSAETPYGYTF.

For the CDR3, the DNA is TGTGCCAGCAGACCGGTTGACAGACCCGGGGAGCTGTTTTTT. Protein sequence: CASRPVDRPGELFF. The chain is built from TRBV14 and TRBJ2-2; TRBD1 is a possible D gene (5 bases). Looked up from germline, CDR1 is SGHDN and CDR2 is FVKESK. The CDR3 consists of 14 residues. V was pared by 6 bases and J by 6 bases, with 14 bases between. The complete variable domain, with remaining parts taken from reference TRBV14 and TRBJ2-2, reads EAGVTQFPSHSVIEKGQTVTLRCDPISGHDNLYWYRRVMGKEIKFLLHFVKESKQDESGMPNNRFLAERTGGTYSTLKVQPAELEDSGVYFCASRPVDRPGELFFGEGSRLTVL.

The rearrangement uses TRBV7-9 and TRBJ2-1, with 8 bases identical to TRBD1. V dropped 7 bases and J dropped 3; count of bases not matched to a gene: 11. This CDR3 spans 16 amino acids. CDR1 is SEHNR, CDR2 FQNEAQ, per germline (reference sequence). The CDR3 loop reads CASIPPDRARYNEQFF. The DNA for the CDR3 is TGTGCCAGCATCCCACCGGACAGGGCCCGCTACAATGAGCAGTTCTTC. Together with reference TRBV7-9 and TRBJ2-1, the CDR3 gives the full variable domain: DTGVSQNPRHKITKRGQNVTFRCDPISEHNRLYWYRQTLGQGPEFLTYFQNEAQLEKSRLLSDRFSAERPKGSFSTLEIQRTEQGDSAMYLCASIPPDRARYNEQFFGPGTRLTVL.